Listed below are T cell receptor beta chains from one sample, sequenced in a study of cytomegalovirus exposure and HLA in healthy donors. Assay: immunoSEQ multiplex PCR; the TCRdb copy retains only in-frame clones and omits some. The profile shows 110,000 to 150,000 clones, 75% of them singletons. Sequenced sample: PBMCs. These receptors all stem from a man aged 30 to 39 in good health and CMV-seronegative. CDR3s include the opening cysteine and the closing phenylalanine or tryptophan. Fields, in order: clone size, V gene, D gene, J gene, CDR3 DNA, CDR3 protein. A D gene is named only where the DNA matches it firmly. Only some rows state a clone size, as once, few, many or a class for expanded clones.

abundance: .; v_gene: TRBV7-9; d_gene: .; j_gene: TRBJ2-3; CDR3nt: TGTGCCAGCAGCCCCCCCCAGGGGGGCCTCACAGATACGCAGTATTTT; CDR3aa: CASSPPQGGLTDTQYF
abundance: .; v_gene: TRBV28; d_gene: .; j_gene: TRBJ1-6; CDR3nt: TGTGCCAGCACCGGGGGGGAGGATTCACCCCTCCACTTT; CDR3aa: CASTGGEDSPLHF
abundance: .; v_gene: TRBV5-4; d_gene: TRBD2; j_gene: TRBJ2-2; CDR3nt: TGTGCCAGCAGCTCGGGAGGGCGCACCGGGGAGCTGTTTTTT; CDR3aa: CASSSGGRTGELFF
abundance: .; v_gene: TRBV28; d_gene: TRBD1; j_gene: TRBJ1-5; CDR3nt: TGTGCCAGCAGGGAGACAGGGGGTCAGCCCCAGCATTTT; CDR3aa: CASRETGGQPQHF
abundance: .; v_gene: TRBV7-9; d_gene: TRBD1; j_gene: TRBJ2-7; CDR3nt: TGTGCCAGCAGCTCGACAGGGGACACAACCTACGAGCAGTACTTC; CDR3aa: CASSSTGDTTYEQYF
abundance: few; v_gene: TRBV2; d_gene: .; j_gene: TRBJ2-2; CDR3nt: TGTGCCAGCGGCAGGGGCGCCGGGGAGCTGTTTTTT; CDR3aa: CASGRGAGELFF
abundance: .; v_gene: TRBV5-4; d_gene: .; j_gene: TRBJ2-7; CDR3nt: TGTGCCAGCAGCCCCGCGGAAGGGAGTATAGTGCCGTACTTC; CDR3aa: CASSPAEGSIVPYF
abundance: .; v_gene: TRBV7-9; d_gene: TRBD1; j_gene: TRBJ1-2; CDR3nt: TGTGCCAGCAGCCGTTATGACAGGGATGACAGCGGCTACACCTTC; CDR3aa: CASSRYDRDDSGYTF
abundance: .; v_gene: TRBV5-1; d_gene: TRBD2; j_gene: TRBJ2-1; CDR3nt: TGCGCCAGCAGCTTGGGGACTAGCGGGAGTTATGAGCAGTTCTTC; CDR3aa: CASSLGTSGSYEQFF
abundance: few; v_gene: TRBV5-1; d_gene: .; j_gene: TRBJ1-6; CDR3nt: TGCGCCAGCACTTTCGACAGGAACGATGATTCACCCCTCCACTTT; CDR3aa: CASTFDRNDDSPLHF
abundance: .; v_gene: TRBV5-1; d_gene: .; j_gene: TRBJ1-6; CDR3nt: TGCGCCAGCAGCTTGGAAATGGGTCGGGGGCCCCTCCACTTT; CDR3aa: CASSLEMGRGPLHF
abundance: .; v_gene: TRBV6-5; d_gene: TRBD1; j_gene: TRBJ2-1; CDR3nt: TGTGCCAGCAGTTACTGGACCGGGACAGGGAACAATGAGCAGTTCTTC; CDR3aa: CASSYWTGTGNNEQFF
abundance: .; v_gene: TRBV19; d_gene: .; j_gene: TRBJ2-2; CDR3nt: TGTGCCAGTAGTATGTATCGGAATCGGGCCGGGGAGCTGTTTTTT; CDR3aa: CASSMYRNRAGELFF
abundance: .; v_gene: TRBV30; d_gene: .; j_gene: TRBJ1-5; CDR3nt: TGTGCCTGGAGTGACGGGAGCAGACAGCCCCAGCATTTT; CDR3aa: CAWSDGSRQPQHF
abundance: .; v_gene: TRBV15; d_gene: TRBD2; j_gene: TRBJ2-7; CDR3nt: TGTGCCACCAGCAGAGATGCTAGCGGGAGTGCCCCACCGCGCGAGCAGTACTTC; CDR3aa: CATSRDASGSAPPREQYF
abundance: .; v_gene: TRBV18; d_gene: TRBD1; j_gene: TRBJ1-3; CDR3nt: TGTGCCAGCTCACCGATGACAGGGGGGAGAAACACCATATATTTT; CDR3aa: CASSPMTGGRNTIYF
abundance: few; v_gene: TRBV25-1; d_gene: .; j_gene: TRBJ1-2; CDR3nt: TGTGCCAGCAGTGGTGACAGGACAGCCGCAGAGGGCTATGGCTACACCTTC; CDR3aa: CASSGDRTAAEGYGYTF
abundance: .; v_gene: TRBV6-5; d_gene: TRBD1; j_gene: TRBJ2-7; CDR3nt: TGTGCCAGCAGTATTATCTCAGGGGGCCCCTACGAGCAGTACTTC; CDR3aa: CASSIISGGPYEQYF